This T cell receptor beta chain came from a study of T cell responses to AZD1222 COVID-19 vaccine. Regarding the study as a whole: Regions 160-218 and 743-854 dominated among vaccine-associated CD4 TCRs spanning spike. Increased Spike-specific TCR breadth and depth were observed after two AZD1222 doses. White British people made up most donors, females outnumbered males, and clonal diversity was possibly underestimated. In all cases, repertoires were sampled only after the peak T cell response.

TCRdb's copy holds only in-frame clones and misses some; the assay was immunoSEQ multiplex PCR. Found here are 90,000 to 130,000 clones, about 86% of them singletons; the top ten hold about 9.4%. Comment on this clone: Antigen: not known.

Sequenced material: peripheral blood, taken on day 0 of AZD1222 vaccination. The clonotype originates from an adult in good health.

The CDR3, as DNA: TGTGCCAGTAGTATACCACAGGGGCTAGGGAATCAGCCCCAGCATTTT. Its protein product is CASSIPQGLGNQPQHF. The genes are TRBV19 and TRBJ1-5, with 7 positions matching TRBD1. The V gene's germline CDR1 is LNHDA and CDR2 SQIVND (reference sequence). The ends lost 2 bases at V and 4 bases at J; junction bases unmatched: 8. There are 16 residues in the CDR3.